Listed here is a single T cell receptor (beta chain). Its antigen is not known. This sample was taken from a study of Ad26.COV2.S vaccination and SARS-CoV-2 variants. Notes on the study in general: Measures of TCR breadth and depth may have fallen short of total T cell responses. Substantial post-vaccination breadth of spike-specific CD8+ and CD4+ T cell responses was reported.

The V and J ends lost 5 bases and 3 bases respectively, with 19 bases between them. CDR1 is MNHNY and CDR2 is SVGAGI in the germline V gene (reference sequence). CDR3 size: 16 residues. The repertoire was sequenced with immunoSEQ multiplex PCR; TCRdb's copy has only in-frame clones and lacks some. The table lists about 180,000 clones, roughly nine tenths of them singletons. Here the sequenced sample was peripheral blood, taken after recovery from COVID-19. This TCR was recovered from a human donor who had recovered from COVID-19. The V and J genes are TRBV6-6 and TRBJ1-2; tentative D call: TRBD1 (5 bases). The DNA for the CDR3 is TGTGCCAGCAGTCGATATCCCTCGACCAGGGACTATGGCTACACCTTC. This translates into CASSRYPSTRDYGYTF.